These T cell receptor beta chains were read from a single sample in a study of blood T cell repertoires in COVID-19. Measured with immunoSEQ multiplex PCR; TCRdb has only the in-frame clones, and not every one. Here the sample spans roughly 250,000 clones, roughly 88% being singletons. The sample was peripheral blood. The receptors originated from a human donor with COVID-19, enrolled during active disease. The donor label of this sample is uncertain. CDR3s include the opening cysteine and the closing phenylalanine or tryptophan. The D gene is left open where the match is weak. Rows give clone size only sometimes, using once, few, many, or a class for an expanded clone.

v_gene: TRBV9; abundance: NA; d_gene: TRBD2; j_gene: TRBJ2-1; CDR3nt: TGTGCCAGCAGCATCCTGACTAGCGGGATCTTCAATGAGCAGTTCTTC; CDR3aa: CASSILTSGIFNEQFF
v_gene: TRBV12-5; abundance: NA; d_gene: NA; j_gene: TRBJ1-1; CDR3nt: TGTGCTAGTGGTTTGGTTAGGGGCTTCGATGCTTTCTTT; CDR3aa: CASGLVRGFDAFF
v_gene: TRBV28; abundance: NA; d_gene: NA; j_gene: TRBJ1-5; CDR3nt: TGTGCCAGCAGTTTGCAGTTAGCAAATCAGCCCCAGCATTTT; CDR3aa: CASSLQLANQPQHF
v_gene: TRBV9; abundance: few; d_gene: NA; j_gene: TRBJ2-3; CDR3nt: TGTGCCAGCAGCGCCAGAACAGATACGCAGTATTTT; CDR3aa: CASSARTDTQYF
v_gene: TRBV19; abundance: NA; d_gene: NA; j_gene: TRBJ1-2; CDR3nt: TGTGCCACCACTCCGGACAGAGTAAACTATGGCTACACCTTC; CDR3aa: CATTPDRVNYGYTF
v_gene: TRBV27; abundance: NA; d_gene: TRBD1; j_gene: TRBJ1-2; CDR3nt: TGTGCCAGCAGGGACGGCAGGGGGCTTTTCTATGGCTACACCTTC; CDR3aa: CASRDGRGLFYGYTF
v_gene: TRBV6-6; abundance: NA; d_gene: NA; j_gene: TRBJ2-7; CDR3nt: TGTGCCAGCAGTTACGGCGGGACCTCCTACGAGCAGTACTTC; CDR3aa: CASSYGGTSYEQYF
v_gene: TRBV7-9; abundance: NA; d_gene: NA; j_gene: TRBJ2-7; CDR3nt: TGTGCCAGCAGCTTTCTAGCAAACTACGAGCAGTACTTC; CDR3aa: CASSFLANYEQYF
v_gene: TRBV28; abundance: NA; d_gene: NA; j_gene: TRBJ1-1; CDR3nt: TGTGCCAGCAGTTTAGTGCAGGGAAGGCACACTGAAGCTTTCTTT; CDR3aa: CASSLVQGRHTEAFF
v_gene: TRBV21-1; abundance: once; d_gene: NA; j_gene: TRBJ2-1; CDR3nt: TGTGCCAGCAGCCCTCACCGGCCATTAGCCGAGAGCTCCTACAATGAGCAGTTCTTC; CDR3aa: CASSPHRPLAESSYNEQFF
v_gene: TRBV29-1; abundance: NA; d_gene: NA; j_gene: TRBJ2-1; CDR3nt: TGCAGCGTGGAGGGGGAGGGCACAGCGTACAATGAGCAGTTCTTC; CDR3aa: CSVEGEGTAYNEQFF
v_gene: TRBV28; abundance: NA; d_gene: NA; j_gene: TRBJ1-3; CDR3nt: TGTGCCAGCAGTTCAGTTCCGCCCTCTGGAAACACCATATATTTT; CDR3aa: CASSSVPPSGNTIYF
v_gene: TRBV28; abundance: NA; d_gene: TRBD1; j_gene: TRBJ1-2; CDR3nt: TGTGCCAGCAGTTCCGGGACAGGGCGTACTAACTATGGCTACACCTTC; CDR3aa: CASSSGTGRTNYGYTF
v_gene: TRBV7-2; abundance: NA; d_gene: NA; j_gene: TRBJ1-1; CDR3nt: TGTGCCAGCAGCTACTACAGCGGGGACACTGAAGCTTTCTTT; CDR3aa: CASSYYSGDTEAFF
v_gene: TRBV11-2; abundance: NA; d_gene: NA; j_gene: TRBJ2-5; CDR3nt: TGTGCCAGCAGCTTAGTGATACAGGGAACCCAGTACTTC; CDR3aa: CASSLVIQGTQYF
v_gene: TRBV6-4; abundance: NA; d_gene: NA; j_gene: TRBJ1-2; CDR3nt: TGTGCCAGCAGTGACACGGGATCACGGGGTGGCTACACCTTC; CDR3aa: CASSDTGSRGGYTF
v_gene: TRBV7-3; abundance: few; d_gene: TRBD1; j_gene: TRBJ2-2; CDR3nt: TGTGCCAGCAGTCGGGACACAGGGGAAACCGGGGAGCTGTTTTTT; CDR3aa: CASSRDTGETGELFF
v_gene: TRBV29-1; abundance: NA; d_gene: TRBD2; j_gene: TRBJ2-1; CDR3nt: TGCAGCGTTGAAGAGGGTCCGACTAGCGGATTCAAAAATGAGCAGTTCTTC; CDR3aa: CSVEEGPTSGFKNEQFF
v_gene: TRBV27; abundance: NA; d_gene: NA; j_gene: TRBJ2-2; CDR3nt: TGTGCCAGCAGTGGTATAATGGGACATCTGACTAACACCGGGGAGCTGTTTTTT; CDR3aa: CASSGIMGHLTNTGELFF
v_gene: TRBV28; abundance: NA; d_gene: TRBD2; j_gene: TRBJ2-3; CDR3nt: TGTGCCAGCAGTTCACTAGCGGGAGGGCCCATGAATACGCAGTATTTT; CDR3aa: CASSSLAGGPMNTQYF
v_gene: TRBV5-4; abundance: NA; d_gene: NA; j_gene: TRBJ2-5; CDR3nt: TGTGCCAGCAGTCCAGATCGGGGGAGCGGGCGCAAAGAGACCCAGTACTTC; CDR3aa: CASSPDRGSGRKETQYF
v_gene: TRBV5-1; abundance: NA; d_gene: NA; j_gene: TRBJ2-3; CDR3nt: TGCGCCAGCAGCTTGGGTGTCGGCACAGATACGCAGTATTTT; CDR3aa: CASSLGVGTDTQYF
v_gene: TRBV28; abundance: NA; d_gene: TRBD1; j_gene: TRBJ1-1; CDR3nt: TGTGCCAGCAGCTCGGGACAGAGAAACACTGAAGCTTTCTTT; CDR3aa: CASSSGQRNTEAFF
v_gene: TRBV30; abundance: few; d_gene: NA; j_gene: TRBJ1-1; CDR3nt: TGTGCCTGGAAATCCGGGGTCAGACACTTGAACACTGAAGCTTTCTTT; CDR3aa: CAWKSGVRHLNTEAFF
v_gene: TRBV27; abundance: NA; d_gene: TRBD1; j_gene: TRBJ1-5; CDR3nt: TGTGCCAGCAGTTTAGGGTGGACAGGGTTCAATCAGCCCCAGCATTTT; CDR3aa: CASSLGWTGFNQPQHF
v_gene: TRBV7-9; abundance: NA; d_gene: TRBD2; j_gene: TRBJ2-7; CDR3nt: TGTGCCAGCAGCTTGGTCAGCGGGGCTACCTACGAGCAGTACTTC; CDR3aa: CASSLVSGATYEQYF
v_gene: TRBV2; abundance: NA; d_gene: NA; j_gene: TRBJ1-5; CDR3nt: TGTGCCAGCAGTGAAGACACTAGCAATCAGCCCCAGCATTTT; CDR3aa: CASSEDTSNQPQHF
v_gene: TRBV5-4; abundance: NA; d_gene: TRBD1; j_gene: TRBJ1-2; CDR3nt: TGTGCCAGCAGCCCAGGGGGAGCATTGAGCTATGGCTACACCTTC; CDR3aa: CASSPGGALSYGYTF
v_gene: TRBV12-5; abundance: NA; d_gene: TRBD1; j_gene: TRBJ2-6; CDR3nt: TGTGCTAGTGGTTTGGTATTGGACAGGTTTCACTCTGGGGCCAACGTCCTGACTTTC; CDR3aa: CASGLVLDRFHSGANVLTF